This T cell receptor beta chain was sequenced during a study of blood T cell repertoires in COVID-19. Trimming took 6 bases from V and 1 from J, leaving 13 bases between them. CDR1 and CDR2 from the germline V gene are MNHEY and SVGAGI. This CDR3 has 14 residues. This table comes from immunoSEQ multiplex PCR, and its TCRdb copy is limited to in-frame clones, with some not included. The sample has fewer than 150,000 clones, 70% to 90% seen once. This chain connects TRBV6-5 to TRBJ2-7; possible D gene TRBD2, 5 bases. This TCR came from a human donor in a cohort sampled during active COVID-19. The specimen was peripheral blood. The CDR3 reads CASSRGQNSYEQYF. CDR3 DNA: TGTGCCAGCAGCCGCGGGCAGAATTCCTACGAGCAGTACTTC.